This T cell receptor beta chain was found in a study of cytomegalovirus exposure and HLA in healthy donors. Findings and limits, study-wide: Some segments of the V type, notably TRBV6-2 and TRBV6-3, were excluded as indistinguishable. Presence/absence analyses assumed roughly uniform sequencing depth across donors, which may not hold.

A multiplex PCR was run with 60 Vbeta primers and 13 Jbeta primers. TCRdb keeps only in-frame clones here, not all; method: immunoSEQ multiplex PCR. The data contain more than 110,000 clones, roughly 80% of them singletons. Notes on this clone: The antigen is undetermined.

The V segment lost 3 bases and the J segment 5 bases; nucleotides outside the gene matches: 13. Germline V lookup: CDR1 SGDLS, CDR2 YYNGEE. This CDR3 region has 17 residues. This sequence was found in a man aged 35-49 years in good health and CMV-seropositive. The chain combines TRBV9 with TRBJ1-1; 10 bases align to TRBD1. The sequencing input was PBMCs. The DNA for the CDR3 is TGTGCCAGCAGCGCCCTAAGGACAGGGGGAATAGGTACTGAAGCTTTCTTT. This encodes CASSALRTGGIGTEAFF. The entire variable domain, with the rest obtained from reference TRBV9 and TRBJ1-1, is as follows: DSGVTQTPKHLITATGQRVTLRCSPRSGDLSVYWYQQSLDQGLQFLIQYYNGEERAKGNILERFSAQQFPDLHSELNLSSLELGDSALYFCASSALRTGGIGTEAFFGQGTRLTVV.